These T cell receptor beta chains were read from a single sample in a study of Graves' ophthalmopathy and Graves' hyperthyroidism. TCRdb recomputed calls from the multiplex PCR reads with MiXCR, one row per CDR3 protein. The data show about 380,000 distinct CDR3 sequences, about 16% seen once. Sequencing used peripheral blood. The receptors here all came from a woman aged 18-29 years with stable Graves' hyperthyroidism. Each CDR3 is given with its conserved first and last residue. D genes are given only for firm matches. Not all rows give a size; the values are once, few, many and, for expanded clones, a class.

d_gene: TRBD2
j_gene: TRBJ2-5
abundance: once
v_gene: TRBV12-5
CDR3aa: CASQKTSEQTQYF
CDR3nt: TGTGCTAGCCAAAAAACTAGCGAACAGACCCAGTACTTC

d_gene: TRBD1
j_gene: TRBJ1-3
abundance: few
v_gene: TRBV11-2
CDR3aa: CASSLGPWDRLNTIYF
CDR3nt: TGTGCCAGCAGCTTAGGTCCCTGGGACAGACTAAACACCATATATTTT

d_gene: .
j_gene: TRBJ1-1
abundance: many
v_gene: TRBV19
CDR3aa: CASNRGSTEAFF
CDR3nt: TGTGCCAGTAATCGGGGAAGCACTGAAGCTTTCTTT

d_gene: .
j_gene: TRBJ1-2
abundance: many
v_gene: TRBV6-2/TRBV6-3
CDR3aa: CASSNGHTIYGYTF
CDR3nt: TGTGCCAGCAGCAACGGACACACAATATATGGCTACACCTTC

d_gene: TRBD1
j_gene: TRBJ2-5
abundance: many
v_gene: TRBV6-1
CDR3aa: CASKTGFGETQYF
CDR3nt: TGTGCCAGCAAGACAGGGTTTGGAGAGACCCAGTACTTC

d_gene: .
j_gene: TRBJ2-7
abundance: many
v_gene: TRBV7-9
CDR3aa: CASSPGQEQYF
CDR3nt: TGTGCCAGCAGCCCAGGGCAAGAGCAGTACTTC

d_gene: .
j_gene: TRBJ2-5
abundance: many
v_gene: TRBV29-1
CDR3aa: CSVEGPGEGETQYF
CDR3nt: TGCAGCGTTGAAGGCCCTGGGGAAGGGGAGACCCAGTACTTC

d_gene: .
j_gene: TRBJ2-7
abundance: many
v_gene: TRBV7-3
CDR3aa: CASSFGLGYEQYF
CDR3nt: TGTGCCAGCAGCTTCGGTCTCGGATACGAGCAGTACTTC

d_gene: .
j_gene: TRBJ2-5
abundance: many
v_gene: TRBV24-1
CDR3aa: CATSDFGYAIGQNQETQYF
CDR3nt: TGTGCCACCAGTGATTTCGGGTACGCTATCGGACAGAATCAAGAGACCCAGTACTTC

d_gene: .
j_gene: TRBJ1-6
abundance: many
v_gene: TRBV15
CDR3aa: CATSSGTWGSPLHF
CDR3nt: TGTGCCACCAGCTCCGGGACATGGGGTTCACCCCTCCACTTT

d_gene: .
j_gene: TRBJ2-7
abundance: few
v_gene: TRBV7-8
CDR3aa: CASSSGPVSYEQYF
CDR3nt: TGTGCCAGCAGCTCGGGACCGGTCTCCTACGAGCAGTACTTC

d_gene: .
j_gene: TRBJ2-5
abundance: many
v_gene: TRBV20-1
CDR3aa: CSARDSRGIQETQYF
CDR3nt: TGCAGTGCTAGAGATAGCAGGGGAATTCAAGAGACCCAGTACTTC

d_gene: .
j_gene: TRBJ1-6
abundance: many
v_gene: TRBV12-3/TRBV12-4
CDR3aa: CASSIWGDGSPLHF
CDR3nt: TGTGCCAGCAGCATTTGGGGGGATGGTTCACCCCTCCACTTT

d_gene: .
j_gene: TRBJ2-5
abundance: .
v_gene: TRBV7-2
CDR3aa: CASSLEASGAWETQYF
CDR3nt: TGTGCCAGCAGCTTAGAAGCCAGTGGGGCGTGGGAGACCCAGTACTTC

d_gene: .
j_gene: TRBJ1-5
abundance: many
v_gene: TRBV6-1
CDR3aa: CASSEGRGPQHF
CDR3nt: TGTGCCAGCAGTGAGGGCCGAGGGCCCCAGCATTTT

d_gene: TRBD1
j_gene: TRBJ1-1
abundance: many
v_gene: TRBV10-3
CDR3aa: CAITAGQRGTEAFF
CDR3nt: TGTGCCATCACCGCGGGACAGAGGGGCACTGAAGCTTTCTTT

d_gene: TRBD1
j_gene: TRBJ1-1
abundance: many
v_gene: TRBV27
CDR3aa: CASSLRGLGNTEAFF
CDR3nt: TGTGCCAGCAGTTTAAGGGGGCTAGGGAACACTGAAGCTTTCTTT

d_gene: .
j_gene: TRBJ2-5
abundance: many
v_gene: TRBV7-9
CDR3aa: CASSSPGKETQYF
CDR3nt: TGTGCCAGCAGCTCCCCCGGGAAAGAGACCCAGTACTTC

d_gene: TRBD2
j_gene: TRBJ2-2
abundance: many
v_gene: TRBV19
CDR3aa: CASSRPRTSHTGELFF
CDR3nt: TGTGCCAGTAGTCGCCCCCGGACTAGTCACACCGGGGAGCTGTTTTTT

d_gene: .
j_gene: TRBJ1-5
abundance: many
v_gene: TRBV28
CDR3aa: CASSDRRSGGDQPQHF
CDR3nt: TGTGCCAGCAGCGATAGAAGGTCGGGGGGGGATCAGCCCCAGCATTTT

d_gene: TRBD1
j_gene: TRBJ2-6
abundance: .
v_gene: TRBV4-1
CDR3aa: CASSELTGGPSGANVLTF
CDR3nt: TGCGCCAGCAGCGAGTTAACAGGGGGCCCCTCTGGGGCCAACGTCCTGACTTTC

d_gene: .
j_gene: TRBJ1-1
abundance: few
v_gene: TRBV7-9
CDR3aa: CASSSQGPTEAFF
CDR3nt: TGTGCCAGCAGCTCACAGGGTCCCACTGAAGCTTTCTTT

d_gene: TRBD2
j_gene: TRBJ2-5
abundance: .
v_gene: TRBV27
CDR3aa: CASSYSTAGGYQETQYF
CDR3nt: TGTGCCAGCAGTTACTCGACAGCGGGGGGTTACCAAGAGACCCAGTACTTC

d_gene: TRBD1
j_gene: TRBJ1-5
abundance: many
v_gene: TRBV7-3
CDR3aa: CASSSPGTGGNQPQHF
CDR3nt: TGTGCCAGCAGCTCCCCCGGGACAGGGGGCAATCAGCCCCAGCATTTT